This TCR beta chain came from a study of vaccination and CD4 T cells after COVID-19. Study at large: A CEFX pool, an HIV-1 Nef pool, or else no peptide went into the control cultures.

The CDR3 is 15 residues long. The germline V gene has CDR1 GTSNPN and CDR2 SVGIG (reference sequence). The junction had 6 bases not matched to a gene; V was cut back by 0 bases and J by 4 bases. Cultured CD4+ T cell DNA underwent sequencing with the Oncomine TCR Beta short-read assay. Using its own MiXCR run on the PCR reads, TCRdb lists one record per CDR3 protein. The table has 15,000 or so distinct CDR3 sequences, roughly 50% seen once. A remark on this clonotype: Antigen: not known.

Regarding treatment: 10-day PBMC culture with coronavirus spike peptide pools or control peptides (ViraFEST assay). Sequenced material: CD4+ T cells from blood, cultured in vitro. The clonotype was recovered from a human donor who had recovered from COVID-19. The V gene is TRBV30, the J gene TRBJ1-5; 7 bases map to TRBD1. The CDR3 reads CAWSVRGQLNQPQHF. In DNA form, the CDR3 reads TGTGCCTGGAGTGTACGGGGACAGCTAAATCAGCCCCAGCATTTT. Full variable domain (outside the CDR3, taken from reference TRBV30 and TRBJ1-5): SQTIHQWPATLVQPVGSPLSLECTVEGTSNPNLYWYRQAAGRGLQLLFYSVGIGQISSEVPQNLSASRPQDRQFILSSKKLLLSDSGFYLCAWSVRGQLNQPQHFGDGTRLSIL.